This is a list of T cell receptor beta chains from one sample in a study of blood T cell repertoires in COVID-19. The protocol was immunoSEQ multiplex PCR, while the TCRdb copy is restricted to in-frame clones and leaves out a portion. The sample records 250,000 to 400,000 clones, roughly nine tenths being singletons. The sample taken for sequencing was PBMCs or T cells enriched from blood (not recorded which). These receptors were obtained from a man in his 60s who had recovered from COVID-19. The CDR3 runs from the conserved cysteine through the conserved F or W. Each record gives: V gene, D gene, clone size, J gene, CDR3 DNA, CDR3 protein. The D gene is left open where the match is weak. Expanded clones get a size class; other rows say once, few or many, or leave the size out.

>TRBV6-5|TRBD1|-|TRBJ2-3
TGTGCCAGCAGCTCGCGGACAGGGATCACAGATACGCAGTATTTT
CASSSRTGITDTQYF
>TRBV12-3/TRBV12-4|-|-|TRBJ1-2
TGTGCCAGCAGTGATAGGGGTAACTATGGCTACACCTTC
CASSDRGNYGYTF
>TRBV29-1|TRBD2|-|TRBJ2-1
TGCAGCGTTGCCGGAAGCCTTGGCGTTAAGATTCTAGCGGGAGGGGATGGTGAGCAGTTCTTC
CSVAGSLGVKILAGGDGEQFF
>TRBV9|TRBD1|-|TRBJ2-1
TGTGCCAGCAGCCCATCTGGGGGGACAGGCTACAATGAGCAGTTCTTC
CASSPSGGTGYNEQFF
>TRBV27|-|-|TRBJ1-2
TGTGCCAGCAGTTTCGTCGGTGAGGAGCGGAGCTACACCTTC
CASSFVGEERSYTF
>TRBV6-1|-|-|TRBJ2-3
TGTGCCAGCAGTGAGAGGTACACAGATACGCAGTATTTT
CASSERYTDTQYF
>TRBV6-2/TRBV6-3|-|-|TRBJ2-7
TGTGCCAGCAGTTTCCGACAGTTTCTCAACGAGCAGTACTTC
CASSFRQFLNEQYF
>TRBV27|TRBD2|-|TRBJ2-2
TGTGCCAGCGCACCTAGCGGGAGAATCTCCGGGGAGCTGTTTTTT
CASAPSGRISGELFF
>TRBV11-2|TRBD1|few|TRBJ2-2
TGTGCCAGCAGCTTAGATCGGACAGGGGGCAGCACCGGGGAGCTGTTTTTT
CASSLDRTGGSTGELFF
>TRBV7-8|TRBD2|-|TRBJ2-1
TGTGCCAGCAGCTTAACTAGCGGGAGCTGGGATGAGCAGTTCTTC
CASSLTSGSWDEQFF
>TRBV9|-|-|TRBJ2-5
TGTGCCAGCAGCGTAGTAGGGGGTCAAGAGACCCAGTACTTC
CASSVVGGQETQYF
>TRBV5-1|TRBD1|-|TRBJ1-5
TGCGCCAGCAGCCCAGGGACAGGGGGCAACAATCAGCCCCAGCATTTT
CASSPGTGGNNQPQHF
>TRBV19|-|-|TRBJ1-2
TGTGCCAGTAGTTCTCGACAGGTCTCTGGCTACACCTTC
CASSSRQVSGYTF
>TRBV6-5|TRBD1|once|TRBJ2-2
TGTGCCAGCGGGGGACAGGGCAACACCGGGGAGCTGTTTTTT
CASGGQGNTGELFF
>TRBV4-1|TRBD2|-|TRBJ2-3
TGCGCCAGCAGCCAAGATGACGGTAGCGGGAGAGATACGCAGTATTTT
CASSQDDGSGRDTQYF
>TRBV7-2|-|-|TRBJ1-3
TGTGCCAGCAGCGTTAAACAAGACTCTGGAAACACCATATATTTT
CASSVKQDSGNTIYF
>TRBV4-1|TRBD1|-|TRBJ2-3
TGCGCCAGCAAACAGGGGGCCAGCACAGATACGCAGTATTTT
CASKQGASTDTQYF
>TRBV6-1|-|-|TRBJ2-7
TGTGCCAGCAGTGGATTTCAGGGGAGGGGATCCTCCGAGCAGTACTTC
CASSGFQGRGSSEQYF
>TRBV6-5|TRBD2|-|TRBJ2-7
TGTGCCAGCAGTTACTCGAGGCGGGGGGTGTACGGGCAGTACTTC
CASSYSRRGVYGQYF
>TRBV7-2|-|-|TRBJ1-5
TGTGCCAGCAGCTTTAGTTTTCAGCCCCAGCATTTT
CASSFSFQPQHF
>TRBV25-1|-|-|TRBJ1-1
TGTGCCAGCAGTGCCGCAGGGAGGGGCACTGAAGCTTTCTTT
CASSAAGRGTEAFF
>TRBV5-1|TRBD1|-|TRBJ1-2
TGCGCCAGCAGCTTACAGGGGTTTGGCTACACCTTC
CASSLQGFGYTF
>TRBV23-1|-|-|TRBJ1-6
TGCGCCAGCAGGGGACCTGAAGGACAGAGGGTTTCACCCCTCCACTTT
CASRGPEGQRVSPLHF
>TRBV29-1|TRBD1|-|TRBJ1-1
TGCAGCGCTTACCTACAGGGGGTCGCTTTCTTT
CSAYLQGVAFF
>TRBV6-1|-|-|TRBJ1-3
TGTGCCAGCAGTGAAGCGCCCCCGGGATCCTTCTCTGGAAACACCATATATTTT
CASSEAPPGSFSGNTIYF
>TRBV2|TRBD1|-|TRBJ1-6
TGTGCCAGCCGGGACAGGGAAAGGTCACCCCTCCACTTT
CASRDRERSPLHF
>TRBV30|-|-|TRBJ2-3
TGTGCCTGGAGTGTTGCCAGAGATACGCAGTATTTT
CAWSVARDTQYF
>TRBV14|TRBD1|few|TRBJ1-2
TGTGCCAGCAGCGTTGGGACAGGTTATTCCTACACCTTC
CASSVGTGYSYTF
>TRBV27|TRBD1|once|TRBJ1-5
TGTGCCAGCAGCCCGACAGGGAATAATCAGCCCCAGCATTTT
CASSPTGNNQPQHF
>TRBV4-3|TRBD2|-|TRBJ2-1
TGCGCCAGCAGCCAAGATGGTCTAGCGGATAACAATGAGCAGTTCTTC
CASSQDGLADNNEQFF
>TRBV3-1/TRBV3-2|TRBD2|-|TRBJ2-3
TGTGCCAGCAGCCGTCGCGGGAGTGTCTCAGATACGCAGTATTTT
CASSRRGSVSDTQYF
>TRBV14|-|once|TRBJ2-1
TGTGCCAGCAGCCAAGGACGGGTTGAGCAGTTCTTC
CASSQGRVEQFF